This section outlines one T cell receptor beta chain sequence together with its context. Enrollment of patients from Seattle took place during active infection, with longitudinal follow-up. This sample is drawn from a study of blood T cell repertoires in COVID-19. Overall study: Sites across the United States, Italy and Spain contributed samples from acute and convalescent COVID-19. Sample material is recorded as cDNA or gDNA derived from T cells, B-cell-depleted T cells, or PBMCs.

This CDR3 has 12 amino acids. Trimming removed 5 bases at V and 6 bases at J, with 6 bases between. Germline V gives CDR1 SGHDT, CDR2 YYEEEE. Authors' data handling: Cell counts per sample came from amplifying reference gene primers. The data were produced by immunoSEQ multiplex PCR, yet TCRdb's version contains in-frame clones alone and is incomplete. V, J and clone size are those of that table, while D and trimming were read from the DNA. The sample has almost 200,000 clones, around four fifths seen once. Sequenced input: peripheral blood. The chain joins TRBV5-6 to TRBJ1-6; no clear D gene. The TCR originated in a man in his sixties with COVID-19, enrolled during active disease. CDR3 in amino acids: CASRSTNSPLHF. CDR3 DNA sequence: TGTGCCAGCAGGAGTACTAATTCACCCCTCCACTTT.